The source of this T cell receptor (beta chain) is a study of blood T cell repertoires in COVID-19. Across the whole study: Samples came from the United States, Italy and Spain, spanning acute and convalescent COVID-19. Nucleic acid was either cDNA or gDNA, and it came from T cells, B-cell-depleted T cells, or PBMCs.

Germline V gene lookup returns CDR1 LNHNV and CDR2 YYDKDF (reference sequence). V lost 0 bases and J lost 2, with 15 bases in between. This CDR3 comprises 17 residues. Methods used by the authors: How many nucleated cells were present was estimated from reference gene primer amplification. The method was immunoSEQ multiplex PCR; TCRdb's version includes in-frame clones alone and lacks a portion of them. Clonal size and the V and J genes are those of that table, whereas D and trimming came from the DNA. The sample has fewer than 350,000 clones, almost 85% seen once. V is TRBV15 and J is TRBJ2-3; D gene uncertain. The source is a human donor in a cohort sampled during active COVID-19. The sample comprised peripheral blood. CDR3 region: CATSRDTTRPATDTQYF. The DNA for the CDR3 is TGTGCCACCAGCAGAGACACGACACGACCCGCCACAGATACGCAGTATTTT. The full variable domain, with the rest looked up from reference TRBV15 and TRBJ2-3, is DAMVIQNPRYQVTQFGKPVTLSCSQTLNHNVMYWYQQKSSQAPKLLFHYYDKDFNNEADTPDNFQSRRPNTSFCFLDIRSPGLGDTAMYLCATSRDTTRPATDTQYFGPGTRLTVL.